This T cell receptor beta chain was captured in a study of blood T cells in healthy people across ages. This clonotype has just a few counts. PCR was performed a second time for roughly 7 to 11 cycles using a sample-barcoded 5' primer and a J-beta primer mix. TCRdb fed the 5' RACE reads into MiXCR, producing one record per CDR3 protein. This sample yields hundreds of thousands of distinct CDR3 sequences, of which roughly 26% are seen a single time; roughly 17% belongs to the top ten. This sequence originates from a woman of 80 years or more in good health. The material sequenced was blood.

This CDR3 is CASSFGTGNVEAFF. The CDR3 DNA reads TGTGCCAGCAGTTTTGGGACAGGGAACGTTGAAGCTTTCTTT. The chain recombines TRBV12-3 or TRBV12-4 with TRBJ1-1; TRBD1 agrees at 9 bases. The CDR3 has 14 residues. J lost 7 bases, V lost 3 bases, and 6 bases had no gene match.